The 26 T cell receptor beta chains listed next were all sequenced from one sample in a study of blood T cell repertoires in COVID-19. The method was immunoSEQ multiplex PCR; TCRdb's version includes in-frame clones alone and lacks a portion of them. The table records hundreds of thousands of clones, 85% of them present only once. Sequencing was carried out using peripheral blood. The receptors stem from a human donor in a cohort sampled during active COVID-19.

The chain carries TRBV7-9 and TRBJ1-1; tentative D call: TRBD1 (5 bases). V was clipped by 3 bases and J by 0 bases, with 11 bases between them. Germline CDR1 and CDR2: SEHNR and FQNEAQ (reference sequence). The length of the CDR3 is 15 residues. CDR3 sequence: CASSFYRTMNTEAFF. DNA for the CDR3: TGTGCCAGCAGCTTCTACAGGACTATGAACACTGAAGCTTTCTTT.

This clone has just one count. V usage is TRBV3-1 (or the pseudogene TRBV3-2) and J usage is TRBJ2-7; possible D gene TRBD1, 6 bases. This CDR3 spans 16 amino acids. The V and J ends lost 4 bases and 1 base respectively, with 17 bases between them. Germline CDR1 LGHDT, CDR2 YNNKEL (reference sequence). For the CDR3, the DNA is TGTGCCAGCAGCCCCCAACGAGGGACACGGTCCTACGAGCAGTACTTC. Protein product: CASSPQRGTRSYEQYF.

The chain combines TRBV5-1 with TRBJ1-2; tentative D call: TRBD1 (5 bases). V shed 0 bases and J shed 8 bases, with 17 bases lying between them. The CDR3 runs 15 residues. CDR1 is SGHRS, CDR2 YFSETQ, per germline. CDR3 DNA: TGCGCCAGCAGCTTGGTCTCTCGGGGGGAGGACGGCTACACCTTC. Its translation is CASSLVSRGEDGYTF. The full variable domain, completed using reference TRBV5-1 and TRBJ1-2, is KAGVTQTPRYLIKTRGQQVTLSCSPISGHRSVSWYQQTPGQGLQFLFEYFSETQRNKGNFPGRFSGRQFSNSRSEMNVSTLELGDSALYLCASSLVSRGEDGYTFGSGTRLTVV.

V and J are TRBV30 and TRBJ1-5; D is possibly TRBD1 (6 bases). V gave up 5 bases and J gave up 4 bases, with 12 bases separating them. The CDR3 is 13 amino acids. Germline V lookup: CDR1 GTSNPN, CDR2 SVGIG (reference sequence). The CDR3, as DNA: TGTGCCTGGGCCTACAGGGCTAATCAGCCCCAGCATTTT. Translating gives CAWAYRANQPQHF.

The sample holds one count of this clone. CDR3 loop: CASSSTTGPQPQHF. CDR3 in DNA: TGTGCCAGCAGCTCAACGACAGGGCCCCAGCCCCAGCATTTT. The chain links TRBV7-9 to TRBJ1-5; 7 bases align to TRBD1. CDR1 SEHNR and CDR2 FQNEAQ come from the germline V gene (reference sequence). The CDR3 is 14 amino acids. V lost 4 bases and J lost 7; bases outside the gene matches: 7.

The chain carries TRBV5-1 and TRBJ1-1; D perhaps matches TRBD1 (6 bases). Between the trimmed V and J ends, which lost 0 bases and 3 bases, there was a span of 9 bases. The CDR3 spans 14 residues. From germline, CDR1 is SGHRS and CDR2 YFSETQ. This CDR3 reads CASSLGQADTEAFF. In nucleotides, the CDR3 is TGCGCCAGCAGCTTGGGACAGGCGGACACTGAAGCTTTCTTT.

This rearrangement joins TRBV3-1 (or the pseudogene TRBV3-2) to TRBJ2-3, with TRBD2 matching over 8 bases. This CDR3 region has 14 residues. V dropped 2 bases and J dropped 6; count of bases not matched to a gene: 4. Germline V CDR1 and CDR2: LGHDT, YNNKEL (reference sequence). In DNA form, the CDR3 reads TGTGCCAGCAGCCAACGGGGGGGCGGGGATACGCAGTATTTT. Residues: CASSQRGGGDTQYF.

J is TRBJ1-1 and V is TRBV2; D is ambiguous. Trimming shortened V by 9 bases and J by 1 base, and 6 bases separated the two germline ends. The CDR3 spans 11 residues. Germline CDR1 and CDR2: SNHLY and FYNNEI. The chain's CDR3 is CASSQNTEAFF. The CDR3 DNA reads TGTGCCAGTAGTCAGAACACTGAAGCTTTCTTT.

The chain couples TRBV30 to TRBJ1-5; perhaps TRBD1 as D (6 bases). CDR1 and CDR2 from the germline V gene are GTSNPN and SVGIG (reference sequence). The CDR3 is 14 residues long. V lost 3 bases and J lost 4, with 13 bases in between. The CDR3: CAWRPTGQNQPQHF. The CDR3 DNA sequence: TGTGCCTGGAGGCCGACCGGACAGAATCAGCCCCAGCATTTT.

The chain recombines TRBV20-1 with TRBJ1-1; weak D call: TRBD1 (6 bases). CDR3 size: 14 residues. The V gene lost 3 bases and the J gene lost 5 bases, with 16 bases spanning the gap. Germline values: CDR1 DFQATT, CDR2 SNEGSKA (reference sequence). The CDR3 DNA sequence: TGCAGTGCTAGTGGCGGGGGCGCTTGGACTGAAGCTTTCTTT. Translating it yields CSASGGGAWTEAFF.

V is TRBV27 and J is TRBJ2-7; D may be TRBD1 (6 bases). Trimming took off 2 bases at V and 4 bases at J, with 21 bases between the two ends. The CDR3 is 17 residues long. CDR1 and CDR2 from the germline V gene are MNHEY and SMNVEV (reference sequence). CDR3 in amino acids: CASSLVTGSRLGYEQYF. The DNA of the CDR3 is TGTGCCAGCAGTTTAGTTACAGGGTCACGCCTTGGGTACGAGCAGTACTTC.

In its sample, this clone was seen once. The chain has TRBV1 and TRBJ2-7; the table assigns TRBD1, which was not confirmed against the DNA. TRBV1 represents a pseudogene. The CDR3 covers 14 residues. CDR3 nucleotides: TGCACCAGCAGCCAATACAGGGGGCATTACGAGCAGTACTTC. Its protein is CTSSQYRGHYEQYF.

This clone came up a few times. The chain carries TRBV29-1 and TRBJ2-7; a weak D match, TRBD1 (6 bases). The ends were cut back, 5 bases at V and 0 bases at J, with 8 bases in the middle. CDR3 length: 12 amino acids. Germline V gives CDR1 SQVTM, CDR2 ANQGSEA. Here the CDR3 DNA reads TGCAGCGTTACGGACAGCTCCTACGAGCAGTACTTC. Protein sequence: CSVTDSSYEQYF.

The chain joins TRBV5-8 to TRBJ1-2; TRBD1 matches 7 bases. The V segment lost 0 bases and the J segment 8 bases; nucleotides outside the gene matches: 13. The CDR3 runs 16 residues. Germline loops: CDR1 SGHTS, CDR2 YDEGEE. The CDR3: CASSLDGTVTLEGYTF. For the CDR3, the DNA is TGTGCCAGCAGCTTGGATGGGACAGTCACTTTGGAAGGCTACACCTTC.

The gene calls are TRBV6-5 and TRBJ2-2; D may be TRBD1 (5 bases). CDR1 and CDR2 (germline): MNHEY, SVGAGI. The CDR3 has 15 amino acids. V shed 6 bases and J shed 6 bases, with 17 bases lying between them. The CDR3 coding sequence is TGTGCCAGCAGGCAAGAGGCGACAGCAGCCGGGGAGCTGTTTTTT. It is translated as CASRQEATAAGELFF.

The chain couples TRBV6-5 to TRBJ2-1; D perhaps matches TRBD1 (6 bases). The CDR3 loop spans 15 amino acids. Germline CDR1 and CDR2: MNHEY and SVGAGI. V was pared by 6 bases and J by 5 bases, with 17 bases between. The CDR3 is CASSTPGQNHNEQFF. The CDR3, as DNA: TGTGCCAGCAGCACGCCGGGACAAAATCACAATGAGCAGTTCTTC.

J is TRBJ1-6 and V is TRBV7-9; maybe TRBD1 (5 bases). The length of the CDR3 is 15 residues. Between the trimmed V and J ends, which lost 5 bases and 9 bases, there was a span of 17 bases. Germline-derived CDR1 and CDR2 are SEHNR and FQNEAQ (reference sequence). The CDR3 region has the DNA TGTGCCAGCAGCCTCGGGGGATTCGGGATTTCACCCCTCCACTTT. As protein: CASSLGGFGISPLHF.

As for this clone: Other DNA sequences of this sample code for an identical CDR3. The V call is TRBV19, the J call TRBJ1-2; D ambiguous. V dropped 1 base and J dropped 5 bases, with 8 bases sitting between them. Germline CDR1 is LNHDA and CDR2 is SQIVND (reference sequence). This CDR3 spans 13 amino acids. The CDR3 loop reads CASSIGAGYGYTF. The CDR3 nucleotides are TGTGCCAGTAGTATAGGAGCAGGATATGGCTACACCTTC.

A single count supports this clone. The rearrangement uses TRBV27 and TRBJ1-3; possibly TRBD1 for D (6 bases). From germline, CDR1 is MNHEY and CDR2 SMNVEV (reference sequence). Trimming removed 6 bases from V and 0 bases from J, with 9 bases in between. The CDR3 runs to 14 residues. The DNA for the CDR3 is TGTGCCAGCAGACCGACAGGCTCTGGAAACACCATATATTTT. It specifies CASRPTGSGNTIYF.

Only one count was recorded for this clone. CDR3 in DNA: TGTGCCAGCAGTCCCCTCCCGTTTAGTAACTATGGCTACACCTTC. This codes for CASSPLPFSNYGYTF. The chain employs TRBV27 and TRBJ1-2; no definite D call. Trimming left V 5 bases short and J 1 base short, with 14 bases between. Germline CDR1 and CDR2: MNHEY and SMNVEV (reference sequence). The CDR3 spans 15 residues.

The chain couples TRBV12-3 or TRBV12-4 to TRBJ2-5; a possible D gene is TRBD1 (6 bases). V was clipped by 3 bases and J by 4 bases, with 9 bases between them. The CDR3 has 13 residues. This chain's CDR3 is CASSFGGRETQYF. In nucleotides, the CDR3 is TGTGCCAGCAGTTTTGGGGGCAGAGAGACCCAGTACTTC.

The gene calls are TRBV3-1 (or the pseudogene TRBV3-2) and TRBJ1-5; 10 positions match TRBD1. V was clipped by 4 bases and J by 7 bases; unmatched bases: 4. The CDR3 has 14 amino acids. CDR1 is LGHDT, CDR2 YNNKEL, per germline (reference sequence). The CDR3 sequence: CASSPRTGGQPQHF. The CDR3 coding sequence is TGTGCCAGCAGCCCGCGGACAGGGGGACAGCCCCAGCATTTT.

This chain links TRBV7-8 with TRBJ2-7; D perhaps matches TRBD1 (6 bases). Trimming removed 2 bases from V and 3 bases from J, with 14 bases in between. Germline V lookup: CDR1 SGHVS, CDR2 FQNEAQ. The CDR3 sequence is 15 residues long. The CDR3 reads CASSLRTEGVYEQYF. The CDR3 nucleotides read TGTGCCAGCAGCTTAAGGACAGAGGGAGTCTACGAGCAGTACTTC.

This clone appeared a few times. The chain employs TRBV6-5 and TRBJ2-7; 9 nucleotides agree with TRBD1. The CDR3 consists of 14 residues. Germline CDR1 reads MNHEY; CDR2 reads SVGAGI. Trimming took 6 bases from V and 5 from J; bases not matched to a gene: 8. The CDR3 nucleotides read TGTGCCAGCAGACCAGCGGGACAGGGCAACGAGCAGTACTTC. Translating it yields CASRPAGQGNEQYF.

The V and J genes are TRBV6-5 and TRBJ2-7; a weak D match, TRBD2 (6 bases). The CDR3 is made up of 14 amino acids. Trimming left V 6 bases short and J 7 bases short, with 19 bases between. Germline V gives CDR1 MNHEY, CDR2 SVGAGI. The CDR3 loop is CASSNRHGGEEQYF. The CDR3 DNA reads TGTGCCAGCAGCAATAGACACGGGGGTGAGGAGCAGTACTTC.

This clone was recorded at least ten times. The chain recombines TRBV6-4 with TRBJ1-5; no clear D. The CDR3 is 13 amino acids. CDR1 is MRHNA and CDR2 is SNTAGT in the germline V gene. The V end lost 3 bases, the J end lost 4 bases, and 7 bases lay between the germline ends. CDR3 coding DNA: TGTGCCAGCAGTGAGCAGGTAAATCAGCCCCAGCATTTT. Its protein product is CASSEQVNQPQHF.